The next 14 T cell receptor beta chains were all read from a single sample in a study of breast tumors, draining lymph nodes, adjacent tissues. In TCRdb, the multiplex PCR reads were re-called with MiXCR into one record per CDR3 protein. In the table there are 180,000 or so distinct CDR3 sequences, around 29% of which are singletons. The lymph nodes were axillary draining lymph nodes from breast cancer patients. Sequenced sample: axillary lymph node tissue. The receptors here all came from a female donor with breast cancer. Some clones in this sample may be carry-over from other donors' samples.

This chain links TRBV9 with TRBJ2-1; D tentatively reads TRBD1 or TRBD2 (6 bases each). CDR1 and CDR2 from the germline V gene are SGDLS and YYNGEE. The V end lost 4 bases, the J end lost 0 bases, and 20 bases lay between the germline ends. There are 18 residues in the CDR3. In DNA, the CDR3 is TGTGCCAGCAGCAGCCACTCGGGGGCCCTTAACTCCTACAATGAGCAGTTCTTC. Its translation: CASSSHSGALNSYNEQFF.

This clonotype is medium-sized. V usage is TRBV7-9 and J usage is TRBJ1-6; D remains unclear. Trimming removed 5 bases from V and 10 bases from J, with 18 bases in between. CDR3 length: 15 amino acids. CDR1 SEHNR and CDR2 FQNEAQ come from the germline V gene (reference sequence). The CDR3 DNA follows: TGTGCCAGCAGCCCCGGGTGGGTGAAGGAATCACCCCTCCACTTT. This codes for CASSPGWVKESPLHF.

This clonotype was seen repeatedly, ten times or more. The V and J genes are TRBV11-2 and TRBJ2-5, with D maybe TRBD1 (6 bases). Trimming shortened V by 3 bases and J by 5 bases, and 13 bases separated the two germline ends. There are 14 residues in the CDR3. Looked up from germline, CDR1 is SGHAT and CDR2 is FQNNGV. CDR3 bases: TGTGCCAGCAGCTTGGTAGCGAGGGGGGAGACCCAGTACTTC. Translating it yields CASSLVARGETQYF.

This clonotype was counted at least ten times. This sequence joins TRBV5-5 and TRBJ2-2; D not certain. Deletions cut 0 bases from V and 5 bases from J, with 8 bases between. CDR3 length: 14 residues. Germline V lookup: CDR1 SGHKS, CDR2 YYEKEE (reference sequence). The DNA of the CDR3 is TGTGCCAGCAGCTTGGGGGTCCTTACCGGGGAGCTGTTTTTT. This gives the protein CASSLGVLTGELFF.

This clonotype was counted many times. This chain uses TRBV5-1 with TRBJ1-2, with D maybe TRBD1 (5 bases). V was shortened by 5 bases and J by 10 bases, with 9 bases between the two germline ends. The CDR3 runs to 10 residues. In germline, CDR1 is SGHRS, CDR2 YFSETQ. The CDR3 reads CASRGDAYTF. The CDR3 DNA follows: TGCGCCAGCAGGGGGGACGCCTACACCTTC.

The chain uses TRBV6-5 and TRBJ1-1; D unclear. With 2 bases removed from V and 0 bases from J, the gap between germline ends came to 7 bases. The CDR3 runs 14 residues. Germline assignment: CDR1 MNHEY and CDR2 SVGAGI. CDR3 bases: TGTGCCAGCAGTTACGGAAGACTGAACACTGAAGCTTTCTTT. Translation: CASSYGRLNTEAFF.

This clonotype was observed many times. This chain connects TRBV6-6 to TRBJ2-1, with 8 bases that match TRBD2. Per the germline V gene, CDR1 is MNHNY and CDR2 is SVGAGI (reference sequence). This CDR3 region has 15 residues. Trimming cost V 0 bases and J 9 bases; bases outside gene matches: 7. CDR3 region: CASSYSTTGGGEQFF. In DNA form, the CDR3 reads TGTGCCAGCAGTTACTCGACTACGGGAGGGGGTGAGCAGTTCTTC.

On this clonotype itself: One junction end disagrees with the germline gene, perhaps due to a read error. The chain couples TRBV20-1 to TRBJ2-3, with TRBD1 as a possible D gene (5 bases). The CDR3 consists of 12 residues. CDR1 is DFQATT, CDR2 SNEGSKA, per germline (reference sequence). CDR3 sequence (DNA): TGCAGTGCTATTACCTCCACAGGTACGCAGTATTTT. It translates to CSAITSTGTQYF.

Note on this clonotype: A much larger clone is a single base away; this may be a read error. The chain uses TRBV10-3 and TRBJ1-5; no definite D call. The germline gives CDR1 ENHRY, CDR2 SYGVKD. The CDR3 covers 13 residues. The CDR3 sequence is CVSTETINQPQHF. The CDR3, as DNA: TGTGTCAGCACTGAGACCATTAATCAGCCCCAGCATTTT.

As to this clonotype: A junction end diverges from the germline sequence, so it may reflect a read error. The chain combines TRBV18 with TRBJ2-1; weak D call: TRBD1 (5 bases). This CDR3 is built from 14 residues. CDR1 KGHSH and CDR2 LQKENI come from the germline V gene. DNA for the CDR3: TGTGCCAGCCCACCAGCTGCAGGGCACAATGAGCAGTTCTTC. It yields the protein CASPPAAGHNEQFF.

In its sample, this clonotype was seen many times. The chain is built from TRBV7-3 and TRBJ2-3; tentative D call: TRBD2 (6 bases). The CDR3 contains 14 residues. CDR1 and CDR2 (germline): SGHTA, FQGTGA. Trimming removed 4 bases from V and 5 bases from J, with 13 bases in between. The CDR3 reads CASSSGLSVDTQYF. The CDR3 region has the DNA TGTGCCAGCAGCTCGGGACTCTCGGTAGATACGCAGTATTTT. The variable domain in full, completed from reference TRBV7-3 and TRBJ2-3, reads GAGVSQTPSNKVTEKGKYVELRCDPISGHTALYWYRQSLGQGPEFLIYFQGTGAADDSGLPNDRFFAVRPEGSVSTLKIQRTERGDSAVYLCASSSGLSVDTQYFGPGTRLTVL.

The chain is built from TRBV5-1 and TRBJ1-4; D remains ambiguous. The V and J ends lost 6 bases and 5 bases respectively, with 17 bases between them. Germline assignment: CDR1 SGHRS and CDR2 YFSETQ. This CDR3 is 15 amino acids long. CDR3: CASTLAGGYNEKLFF. DNA of the CDR3: TGCGCCAGCACACTAGCGGGAGGTTACAATGAAAAACTGTTTTTT.

This clonotype came up many times. The V gene is TRBV5-6, the J gene TRBJ2-1; 7 nucleotides align to TRBD2. CDR3 length: 14 amino acids. With 3 bases clipped from V and 4 bases from J, the junction kept 4 bases outside the gene matches. The germline CDR1 and CDR2 sequences are SGHDT and YYEEEE. CDR3 amino acids: CASSSSSGYNEQFF. As DNA, the CDR3 is TGTGCCAGCAGCTCATCTAGCGGATACAATGAGCAGTTCTTC.

The genes are TRBV11-2 and TRBJ1-5; a possible D gene is TRBD1 (5 bases). Trimming shortened V by 5 bases and J by 6 bases, and 14 bases separated the two germline ends. CDR3 length equals 14 residues. CDR1 SGHAT and CDR2 FQNNGV come from the germline V gene. As DNA, the CDR3 is TGTGCCAGCAGCACAGGACATCCCACTCAGCCCCAGCATTTT. This encodes CASSTGHPTQPQHF.